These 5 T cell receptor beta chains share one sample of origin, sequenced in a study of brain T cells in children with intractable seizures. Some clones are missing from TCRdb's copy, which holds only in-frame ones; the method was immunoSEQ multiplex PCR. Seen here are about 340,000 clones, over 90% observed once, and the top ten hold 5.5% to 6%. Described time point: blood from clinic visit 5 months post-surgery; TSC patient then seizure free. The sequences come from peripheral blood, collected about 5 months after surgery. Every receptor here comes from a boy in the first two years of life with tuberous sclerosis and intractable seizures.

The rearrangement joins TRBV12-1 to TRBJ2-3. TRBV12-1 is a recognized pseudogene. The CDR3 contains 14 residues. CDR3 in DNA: TGTGCCACCTTAACGGGACCCGGCACAGATACGCAGTATTTT. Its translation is CATLTGPGTDTQYF.

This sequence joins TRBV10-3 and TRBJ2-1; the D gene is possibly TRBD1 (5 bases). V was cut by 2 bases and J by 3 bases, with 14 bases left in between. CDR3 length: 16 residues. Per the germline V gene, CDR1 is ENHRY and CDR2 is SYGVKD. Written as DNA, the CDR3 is TGTGCCATCAGTGAGGGTCTAACAGGAGACTACAATGAGCAGTTCTTC. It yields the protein CAISEGLTGDYNEQFF.

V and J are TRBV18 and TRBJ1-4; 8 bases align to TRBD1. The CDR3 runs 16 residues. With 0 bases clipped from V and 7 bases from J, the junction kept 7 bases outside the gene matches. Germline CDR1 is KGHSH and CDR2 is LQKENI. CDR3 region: CASSPPIFGQGEKLFF. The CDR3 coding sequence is TGTGCCAGCTCACCACCGATATTTGGACAGGGTGAAAAACTGTTTTTT.

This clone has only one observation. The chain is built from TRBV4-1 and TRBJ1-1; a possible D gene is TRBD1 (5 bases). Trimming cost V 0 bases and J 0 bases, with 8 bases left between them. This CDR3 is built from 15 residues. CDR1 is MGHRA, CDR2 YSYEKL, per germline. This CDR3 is CASSQEYRMNTEAFF. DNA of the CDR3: TGCGCCAGCAGCCAAGAATACAGGATGAACACTGAAGCTTTCTTT.

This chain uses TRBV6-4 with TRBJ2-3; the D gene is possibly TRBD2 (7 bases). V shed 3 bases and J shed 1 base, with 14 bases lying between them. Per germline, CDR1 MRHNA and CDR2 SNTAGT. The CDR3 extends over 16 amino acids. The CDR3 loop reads CASSEGRGAGTDTQYF. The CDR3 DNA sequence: TGTGCCAGCAGTGAAGGCCGGGGGGCGGGCACAGATACGCAGTATTTT.